The rows below give T cell receptor beta chains drawn from one sample of a study of T cell changes during pregnancy in multiple sclerosis. Repertoires were generated with immunoSEQ multiplex PCR, while TCRdb's copy carries only in-frame clones and drops some. The sample consists of some 17,000 clones, approximately 96% of them appearing once. Sequences were derived from peripheral blood, sampled in the third trimester of pregnancy. The source is a female donor with multiple sclerosis, enrolled in a pregnancy study. Each CDR3 is given with its conserved first and last residue. A D gene is named only where the DNA matches it firmly. Clone size is given for some rows only: seen once, a few or many times, or a class if the clone is expanded.

V gene	D gene	clone size	J gene	CDR3 DNA	CDR3 protein
TRBV9	TRBD2	NA	TRBJ2-7	TGTGCCAGCAGCGTAGGGCTATCGGGAGGACCGCTCTCCTACGAGCAGTACTTC	CASSVGLSGGPLSYEQYF
TRBV5-1	TRBD1	once	TRBJ2-5	TGCGCCAGCAGCCCCAGGACAGGCCCCCAAGAGACCCAGTACTTC	CASSPRTGPQETQYF
TRBV7-9	TRBD1	once	TRBJ2-2	TGTGCCAGCAGCTCCAGACAGGGAATAGACACCGGGGAGCTGTTTTTT	CASSSRQGIDTGELFF
TRBV19	TRBD1	NA	TRBJ1-5	TGTGCCAGTACCCCGACAGGGAGAGGCAATCAGCCCCAGCATTTT	CASTPTGRGNQPQHF
TRBV15	TRBD1	once	TRBJ1-1	TGTGCCACCGAGAGACAGGGTGGATACACTGAAGCTTTCTTT	CATERQGGYTEAFF
TRBV14	TRBD2	NA	TRBJ2-7	TGTGCCAGCAGCCTTGGGACTAGCAGGCTCTACGAGCAGTACTTC	CASSLGTSRLYEQYF
TRBV10-3	NA	NA	TRBJ1-4	TGTGCCATCAGTGTAAGAGGGGAGGGGAAAAGGGAGAATGAAAAACTGTTTTTT	CAISVRGEGKRENEKLFF
TRBV28	TRBD1	once	TRBJ1-5	TGTGCCAGCAGTGGGGTCCGGGACAGGGAGAGTCAGCCCCAGCATTTT	CASSGVRDRESQPQHF
TRBV20-1	NA	once	TRBJ1-1	TGCAGTGCTGGATGGGAGGCTTTCTTT	CSAGWEAFF
TRBV19	NA	NA	TRBJ2-2	TGTGCCAGTAGTATAGATCCAGGGGTGAACTCCGGGGAGCTGTTTTTT	CASSIDPGVNSGELFF
TRBV7-3	TRBD2	NA	TRBJ2-3	TGTGCCAGCAGCTTAAGTACGGGAGGCCTAACAGATACGCAGTATTTT	CASSLSTGGLTDTQYF